The 15 T cell receptor beta chains below all came from one sample that was sequenced in a study of blood T cell repertoires in COVID-19. Here immunoSEQ multiplex PCR was the method, and the copy in TCRdb shows in-frame clones only, minus some. The sample has some 400,000 clones; approximately 90% are singletons. Sequencing was done on a sample of PBMCs or T cells enriched from blood (not recorded which). These receptor sequences come from a man in his thirties or forties who had recovered from COVID-19.

This chain uses TRBV28 with TRBJ1-6; D unresolved. The germline V and J ends were trimmed by 7 bases and 7 bases, with 14 bases remaining between them. The germline CDR1 and CDR2 sequences are MDHEN and SYDVKM. This CDR3 has 14 residues. This CDR3 is CASIFSRMNSPLHF. The CDR3 region has the DNA TGTGCCAGCATTTTCAGCAGGATGAATTCACCCCTCCACTTT.

This CDR3 reads CASRRGFSTDTQYF. The CDR3 DNA is TGCGCCAGCAGGAGGGGGTTTAGCACAGATACGCAGTATTTT. The rearrangement joins TRBV10-2 to TRBJ2-3; a possible D gene is TRBD1 (6 bases). Germline values: CDR1 WSHSY, CDR2 SAAADI. Trimming took off 6 bases at V and 0 bases at J, with 10 bases between the two ends. The CDR3 is 14 amino acids.

The CDR3 nucleotides are TGTGCCAGCAGCACCGGACAGGGGAGCTCCTATAATTCACCCCTCCACTTT. Translating it yields CASSTGQGSSYNSPLHF. The V and J genes are TRBV9 and TRBJ1-6; 9 positions agree with TRBD1. Germline V gene sequence: CDR1 SGDLS, CDR2 YYNGEE. This CDR3 spans 17 amino acids. V trimming: 4 bases; J trimming: 0 bases; junction bases outside the gene matches: 5.

This chain links TRBV30 with TRBJ1-2, with 7 bases aligning to TRBD1. The CDR3 runs to 13 residues. In germline, CDR1 is GTSNPN, CDR2 SVGIG (reference sequence). The V and J ends lost 2 bases and 4 bases, in that order; junction bases with no gene match: 4. The CDR3 DNA follows: TGTGCCTGGAGTCTGGGGACAGTCTATGGCTACACCTTC. Its protein product is CAWSLGTVYGYTF.

The chain has TRBV19 and TRBJ1-3; TRBD1 matches 7 bases. Germline assignment: CDR1 LNHDA and CDR2 SQIVND (reference sequence). The V gene end was trimmed by 6 bases and the J gene end by 0 bases; junction bases not matched to a gene: 5. The CDR3 covers 15 residues. This chain's CDR3 is CASRGQTDSGNTIYF. The CDR3 nucleotides read TGTGCCAGTAGGGGACAGACAGACTCTGGAAACACCATATATTTT.

This chain joins TRBV3-1 (or the pseudogene TRBV3-2) and TRBJ1-3; no clear D. The germline V and J ends were trimmed by 0 bases and 5 bases, with 17 bases remaining between them. Germline V lookup: CDR1 LGHDT, CDR2 YNNKEL (reference sequence). The CDR3 extends over 17 amino acids. Here the CDR3 reads CASSQESQTGRRNTIYF. The CDR3 nucleotides read TGTGCCAGCAGCCAAGAATCCCAGACCGGCAGGAGAAACACCATATATTTT.

The V gene is TRBV4-2, the J gene TRBJ2-1, with 15 nucleotides matching TRBD2. Germline V gene sequence: CDR1 LGHNA, CDR2 YNFKEQ. J gave up 9 bases and V 4 bases, and 7 bases lay outside the gene matches. The CDR3 contains 16 residues. The CDR3 DNA reads as TGTGCCAGCAGCCTCGGGACTAGCGGGGGGTTTAGTGAGCAGTTCTTC. This translates into CASSLGTSGGFSEQFF.

The chain has TRBV10-3 and TRBJ2-7; TRBD1 agrees at 8 bases. CDR3 length: 15 residues. Germline lookup yields CDR1 ENHRY and CDR2 SYGVKD. V lost 3 bases to trimming and J lost 4 bases; unmatched junction nucleotides: 8. CDR3 in amino acids: CAISEGTGGVYEQYF. The CDR3 coding sequence is TGTGCCATCAGTGAAGGCACAGGGGGTGTTTACGAGCAGTACTTC.

The chain links TRBV28 to TRBJ1-5, with 7 bases matching TRBD1. V lost 6 bases to trimming and J lost 4 bases; unmatched junction nucleotides: 6. Per the germline V gene, CDR1 is MDHEN and CDR2 is SYDVKM. The CDR3 runs 14 residues. CDR3 DNA sequence: TGTGCCAGCAGCCTCGACAGGGCAAATCAGCCCCAGCATTTT. Translating it yields CASSLDRANQPQHF.

This chain joins TRBV28 and TRBJ2-1; D is undetermined. V gave up 7 bases and J gave up 5 bases, with 12 bases separating them. The CDR3 consists of 13 residues. Germline V gives CDR1 MDHEN, CDR2 SYDVKM. The DNA for the CDR3 is TGTGCCAGCAATAACAGAATTAACAATGAGCAGTTCTTC. Amino acids: CASNNRINNEQFF. The full variable domain, in which reference TRBV28 and TRBJ2-1 provide the parts outside the CDR3, is DVKVTQSSRYLVKRTGEKVFLECVQDMDHENMFWYRQDPGLGLRLIYFSYDVKMKEKGDIPEGYSVSREKKERFSLILESASTNQTSMYLCASNNRINNEQFFGPGTRLTVL.

This clone has more than one count but fewer than ten. The CDR3 DNA is TGTGCCAGCAGCCAAGATAACCAGGGATGGTACGAGCAGTACTTC. Protein product: CASSQDNQGWYEQYF. The chain recombines TRBV3-1 (or the pseudogene TRBV3-2) with TRBJ2-7, with D perhaps TRBD1 (5 bases). CDR3 length: 15 amino acids. CDR1 LGHDT and CDR2 YNNKEL come from the germline V gene (reference sequence). Trimming left V 0 bases short and J 4 bases short, with 13 bases between.

This clone occurred a few times. CDR3 residues: CASLTGTGYTF. DNA of the CDR3: TGTGCCAGCCTAACAGGGACTGGCTACACCTTC. The V gene is TRBV27, the J gene TRBJ1-2, with D possibly TRBD1 on 6 matching bases. With 8 bases removed from V and 7 bases from J, the gap between germline ends came to 11 bases. The CDR3 runs to 11 residues. CDR1 and CDR2 (germline): MNHEY, SMNVEV (reference sequence).

The chain recombines TRBV7-2 with TRBJ2-7, with a possible D match to TRBD1 (7 bases). Trimming removed 8 bases from V and 7 bases from J, with 21 bases in between. Germline V lookup: CDR1 SGHTA, CDR2 FQGNSA. This CDR3 has 14 residues. The CDR3 is CASRTTRTGGEQYF. CDR3 coding DNA: TGTGCCAGCCGCACCACTAGGACAGGAGGGGAGCAGTACTTC.

The chain carries TRBV5-4 and TRBJ2-2; 9 bases agree with TRBD1. V lost 0 bases to trimming and J lost 7 bases; unmatched junction nucleotides: 4. Germline V gene data show CDR1 as SGHNT and CDR2 as YYREEE (reference sequence). The CDR3 consists of 15 residues. Written as DNA, the CDR3 is TGTGCCAGCAGCTTGGACAGGGGGCGCATCGGGGAGCTGTTTTTT. Its protein is CASSLDRGRIGELFF.

This clone was detected once. This chain links TRBV5-4 with TRBJ1-1; possibly TRBD1 for D (5 bases). The CDR3 has 13 amino acids. The ends were cut back, 5 bases at V and 0 bases at J, with 8 bases in the middle. The germline CDR1 and CDR2 sequences are SGHNT and YYREEE (reference sequence). The DNA for the CDR3 is TGTGCCAGCAGGCAGGACATGAACACTGAAGCTTTCTTT. It encodes CASRQDMNTEAFF.